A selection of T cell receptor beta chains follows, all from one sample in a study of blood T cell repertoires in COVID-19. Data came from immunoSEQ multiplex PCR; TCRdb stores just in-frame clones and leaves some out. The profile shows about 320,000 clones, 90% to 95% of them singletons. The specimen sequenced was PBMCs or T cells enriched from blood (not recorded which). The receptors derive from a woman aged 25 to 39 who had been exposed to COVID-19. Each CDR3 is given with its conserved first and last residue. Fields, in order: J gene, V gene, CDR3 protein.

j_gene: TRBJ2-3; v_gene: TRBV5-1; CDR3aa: CASSLVAGHPADTQYF
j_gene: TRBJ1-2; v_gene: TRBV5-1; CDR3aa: CASSLAEGGRGYTF
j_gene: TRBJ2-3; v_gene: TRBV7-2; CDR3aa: CASSPSPTSDHTDTQYF
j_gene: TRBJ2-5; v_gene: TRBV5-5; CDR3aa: CASTQQGQETQYF
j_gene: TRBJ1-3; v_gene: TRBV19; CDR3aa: CASSMRDLSGNTIYF
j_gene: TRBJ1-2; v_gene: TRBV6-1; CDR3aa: CASSEVAYTF
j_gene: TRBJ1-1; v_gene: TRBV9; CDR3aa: CASSPGQGIKYTEAFF
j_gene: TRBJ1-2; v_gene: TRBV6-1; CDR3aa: CASRRRERDGYTF
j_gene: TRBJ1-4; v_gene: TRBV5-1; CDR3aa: CASSLVVGDNEKLFF
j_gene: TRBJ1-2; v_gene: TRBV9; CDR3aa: CASSPGQGSGYGYTF
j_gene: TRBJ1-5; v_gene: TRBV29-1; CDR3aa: CSVEVGGNQPQHF
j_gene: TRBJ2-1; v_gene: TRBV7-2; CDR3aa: CASSPQSFYSSYNEQFF
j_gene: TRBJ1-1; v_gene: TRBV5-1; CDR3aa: CASSLGTGGTEAFF
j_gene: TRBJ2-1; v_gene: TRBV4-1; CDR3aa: CASSRGGGAGNEQFF
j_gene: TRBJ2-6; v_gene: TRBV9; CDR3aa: CASSVAGYSGANVLTF
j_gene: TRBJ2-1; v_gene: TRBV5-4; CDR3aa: CASSKQRGGFNEQFF
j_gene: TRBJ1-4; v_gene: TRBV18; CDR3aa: CASSPVPGGRGKLFF
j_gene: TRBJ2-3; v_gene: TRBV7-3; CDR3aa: CASRTGGVMDTQYF
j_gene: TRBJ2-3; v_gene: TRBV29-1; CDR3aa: CSVGGGTDTQYF
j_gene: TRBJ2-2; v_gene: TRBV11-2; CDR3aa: CASSSKYGQGNTGELFF
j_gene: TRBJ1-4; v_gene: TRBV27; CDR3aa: CATGTGGGEKLFF
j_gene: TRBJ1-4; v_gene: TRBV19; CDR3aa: CASSMRDRGEKLFF